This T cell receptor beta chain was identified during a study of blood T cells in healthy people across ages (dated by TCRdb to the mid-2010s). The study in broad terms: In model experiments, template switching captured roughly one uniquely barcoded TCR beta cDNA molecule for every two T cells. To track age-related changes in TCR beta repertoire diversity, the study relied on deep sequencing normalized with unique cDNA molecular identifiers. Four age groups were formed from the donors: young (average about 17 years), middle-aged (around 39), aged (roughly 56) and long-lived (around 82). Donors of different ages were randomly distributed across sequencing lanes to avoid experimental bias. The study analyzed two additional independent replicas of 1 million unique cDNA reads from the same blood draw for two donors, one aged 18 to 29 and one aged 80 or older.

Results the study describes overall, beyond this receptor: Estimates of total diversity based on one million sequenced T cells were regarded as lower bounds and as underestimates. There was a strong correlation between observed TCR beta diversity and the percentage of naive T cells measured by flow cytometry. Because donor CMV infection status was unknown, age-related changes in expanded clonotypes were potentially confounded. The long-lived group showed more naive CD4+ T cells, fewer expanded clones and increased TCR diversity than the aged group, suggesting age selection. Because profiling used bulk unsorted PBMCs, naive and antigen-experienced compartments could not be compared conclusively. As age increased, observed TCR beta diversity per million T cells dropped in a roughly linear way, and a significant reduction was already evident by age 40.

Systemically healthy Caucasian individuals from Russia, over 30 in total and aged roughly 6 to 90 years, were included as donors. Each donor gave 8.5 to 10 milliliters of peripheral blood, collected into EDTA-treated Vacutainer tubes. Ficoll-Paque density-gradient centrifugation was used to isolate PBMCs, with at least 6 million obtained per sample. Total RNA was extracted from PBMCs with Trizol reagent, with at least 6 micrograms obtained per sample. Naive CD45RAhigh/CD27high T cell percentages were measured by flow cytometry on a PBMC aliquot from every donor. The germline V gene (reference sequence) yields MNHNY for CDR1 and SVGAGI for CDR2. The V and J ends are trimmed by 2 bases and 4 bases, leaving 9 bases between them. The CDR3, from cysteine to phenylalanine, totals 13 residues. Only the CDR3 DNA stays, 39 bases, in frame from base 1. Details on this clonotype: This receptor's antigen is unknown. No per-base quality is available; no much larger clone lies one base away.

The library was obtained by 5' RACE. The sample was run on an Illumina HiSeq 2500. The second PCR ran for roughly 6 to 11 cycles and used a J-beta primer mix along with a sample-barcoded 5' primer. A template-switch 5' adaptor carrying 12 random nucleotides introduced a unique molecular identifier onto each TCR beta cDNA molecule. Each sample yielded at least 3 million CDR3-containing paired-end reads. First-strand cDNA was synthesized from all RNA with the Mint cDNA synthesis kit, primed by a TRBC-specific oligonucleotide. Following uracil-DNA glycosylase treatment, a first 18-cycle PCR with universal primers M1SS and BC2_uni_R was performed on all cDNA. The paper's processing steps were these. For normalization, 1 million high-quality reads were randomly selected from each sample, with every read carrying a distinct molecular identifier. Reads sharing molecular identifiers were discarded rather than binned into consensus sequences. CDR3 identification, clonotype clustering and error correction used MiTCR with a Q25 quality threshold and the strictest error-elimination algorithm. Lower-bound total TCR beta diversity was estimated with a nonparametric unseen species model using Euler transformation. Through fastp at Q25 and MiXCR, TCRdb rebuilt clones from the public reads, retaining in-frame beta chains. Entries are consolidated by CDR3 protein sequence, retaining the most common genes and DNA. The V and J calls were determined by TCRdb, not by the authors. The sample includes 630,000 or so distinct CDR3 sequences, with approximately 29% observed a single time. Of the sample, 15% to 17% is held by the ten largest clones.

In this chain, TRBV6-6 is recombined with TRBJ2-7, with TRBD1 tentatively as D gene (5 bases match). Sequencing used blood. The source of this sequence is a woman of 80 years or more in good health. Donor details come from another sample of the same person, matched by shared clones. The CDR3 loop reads CASSYARTYEQYF. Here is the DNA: TGTGCCAGCAGTTACGCCCGGACATACGAGCAGTACTTC.